This record looks at one TCR beta chain sequence and its context. Its antigen remains unknown. Some clones are missing from TCRdb's copy, which holds only in-frame ones; the method was immunoSEQ multiplex PCR. This sample has roughly 100,000 clones, with around three quarters found just once. The CDR3 contains 17 residues. Germline assignment: CDR1 MNHNS and CDR2 SASEGT. Trimming shortened V by 2 bases and J by 2 bases, and 13 bases separated the two germline ends. The sample originates from a study of Ad26.COV2.S vaccination and SARS-CoV-2 variants. Study results and limitations: Breadth of non-spike TCRs did not differ between vaccinees and placebo recipients. Recipients given vaccine exceeded placebo recipients in spike-specific TCR breadth.

This receptor was taken from a human donor who had recovered from COVID-19. The chain uses TRBV6-1 and TRBJ2-6; D is ambiguous. Sequencing was performed on peripheral blood, taken after recovery from COVID-19. In nucleotides, the CDR3 is TGTGCCAGCAGTGAAAGCCTGTCGGGCGCTGGGGCCAACGTCCTGACTTTC. Translating gives CASSESLSGAGANVLTF.